The present T cell receptor (beta chain) was sequenced within a study of T cells in Graves' hyperthyroidism and ophthalmopathy. Study-level findings and limits: Using 13 V-J features, a model discriminated ophthalmopathy from stable hyperthyroidism.

From RNA transcripts, TCR beta CDR3 regions were amplified. The TCR CDR3 was amplified in a first-round RT-PCR using the HTBI primer set. TCRdb analysed the multiplex PCR reads with MiXCR anew, one entry per CDR3 protein. The sample has approximately 370,000 distinct CDR3 sequences; around 14% are singletons. Patients aged 18 to 65 had newly diagnosed hyperthyroidism of under 2 months' duration. Diagnoses were established using clinical symptoms, serum thyroxine and TRAb, thyroid ultrasound and orbital computed tomography. Cells are PBMCs isolated from more than 8.5 ml of fresh blood. In the case of this clonotype: The antigen is unknown.

Sequencing used blood. The clonotype was recovered from a woman aged 30 to 39 with Graves' hyperthyroidism.

CDR3 in DNA: TGTGCCAGCAGGGTAACTAGCGGGAGCAATGAGCAGTTCTTC. Protein sequence: CASRVTSGSNEQFF. This chain joins TRBV6-2 or TRBV6-3 and TRBJ2-1; 11 bases align to TRBD2. V dropped 6 bases and J dropped 6; count of bases not matched to a gene: 4. The CDR3 has 14 amino acids. The germline V gene encodes CDR1 MNHEY and CDR2 SVGEGT.